Included here is one TCR beta chain sequence, with context. These data are taken from a study of blood T cell repertoires in COVID-19. The length of the CDR3 is 18 residues. CDR1 is MNHNS, CDR2 SASEGT, per germline. V gave up 2 bases and J gave up 2 bases, with 19 bases separating them. Measured with immunoSEQ multiplex PCR; TCRdb has only the in-frame clones, and not every one. The table includes fewer than 350,000 clones, around 81% detected once. The chain combines TRBV6-1 with TRBJ1-3; D is possibly TRBD1 (6 bases). Sequenced: peripheral blood. This sequence was found in an older woman with active or convalescent COVID-19. The CDR3 DNA sequence: TGTGCCAGCAGTGAACTGGGAGGCGGGGGCAGAACTGGAAACACCATATATTTT. Its translation is CASSELGGGGRTGNTIYF.